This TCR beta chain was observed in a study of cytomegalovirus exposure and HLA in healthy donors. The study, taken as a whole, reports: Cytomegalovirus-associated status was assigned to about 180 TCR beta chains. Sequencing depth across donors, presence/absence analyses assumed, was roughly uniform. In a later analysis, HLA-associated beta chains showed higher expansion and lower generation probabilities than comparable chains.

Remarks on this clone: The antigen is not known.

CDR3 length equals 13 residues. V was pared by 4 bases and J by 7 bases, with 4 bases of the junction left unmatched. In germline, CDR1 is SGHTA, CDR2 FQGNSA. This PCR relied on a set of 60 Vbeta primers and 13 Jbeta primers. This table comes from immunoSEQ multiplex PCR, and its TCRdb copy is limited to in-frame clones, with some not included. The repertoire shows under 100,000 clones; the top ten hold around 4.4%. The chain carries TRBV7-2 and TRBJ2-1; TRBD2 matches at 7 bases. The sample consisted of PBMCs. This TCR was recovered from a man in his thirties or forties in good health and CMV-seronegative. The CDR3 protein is CASSSGLRNEQFF. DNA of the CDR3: TGTGCCAGCAGCTCGGGACTAAGGAATGAGCAGTTCTTC.